This T cell receptor (beta chain) originates from a study of blood T cell repertoires in COVID-19. Study-level information: Some COVID-19 samples were acute and others convalescent; all came from the United States, Italy and Spain. In each case, the material was cDNA or gDNA derived from T cells, B-cell-depleted T cells, or PBMCs.

Under the authors' procedure: Amplification from reference gene primers served as the basis for estimated nucleated cell counts. The method was immunoSEQ multiplex PCR; TCRdb's version includes in-frame clones alone and lacks a portion of them. D and trimming were read from the DNA, whereas the V and J calls and clone size are those reported in that table. The sample lists roughly 60,000 clones; 88% were seen once. Unmatched junction bases numbered 13, after V lost 10 bases and J lost 6 bases. Germline loops: CDR1 MNHEY, CDR2 SVGAGI. The CDR3 totals 15 residues. The sequence was obtained from a man aged 55 to 70 with active COVID-19. Material: peripheral blood. The chain couples TRBV6-5 to TRBJ2-1, with 9 nucleotides matching TRBD1. CDR3 in DNA: TGTGCCACCCGGCGTCCGGGACAGGGCTCCAATGAGCAGTTCTTC. Its translation: CATRRPGQGSNEQFF.